The count of the clone carrying this TCR beta chain is one. Its antigen is not identified. Method: immunoSEQ multiplex PCR; TCRdb's copy keeps in-frame clones and lacks some. The profile shows 50,000 to 60,000 clones, 75% to 90% of them singletons. The entry originates in a study of a mutant IDH1 vaccine in newly diagnosed glioma. In the study overall: Patients were started on vaccination 4-6 weeks after radiotherapy alone, or with temozolomide cycles. Treated patients were roughly 60% male, around 40% female, mean age around 40 years. Before enrollment, patients got radiotherapy alone, temozolomide alone, or mostly the combination.

Time point here: week 23, last vaccination. Doses consisted of 300 ug of mutant IDH1 20-mer peptide each, paired with topical imiquimod. Notes on the study in general: Vaccine-induced immune responses occurred in more than 80% of patients.

Trimming removed 4 bases at V and 11 bases at J, with 27 bases between. Germline lookup yields CDR1 SGHDN and CDR2 FVKESK. This CDR3 spans 17 amino acids. The origin of this receptor is a man aged 35 to 55 with glioma. The specimen comprised PBMCs, sampled from a glioma patient whose treatment included an IDH1 peptide vaccine. The genes are TRBV14 and TRBJ1-3; D remains unclear. The CDR3 spells CASSRMNRAALRVAIYF. CDR3 nucleotide sequence: TGTGCCAGCAGCCGGATGAACCGGGCCGCCCTAAGGGTCGCCATATATTTT. Drawing the rest from reference TRBV14 and TRBJ1-3, the complete variable domain is EAGVTQFPSHSVIEKGQTVTLRCDPISGHDNLYWYRRVMGKEIKFLLHFVKESKQDESGMPNNRFLAERTGGTYSTLKVQPAELEDSGVYFCASSRMNRAALRVAIYFGEGSWLTVV.